Following are 25 T cell receptor beta chains from one sample sequenced in a study of memory CD8 T cells in hepatitis C reinfection. As to time point: pre-reinfection, 55 to 20 weeks before reinfection detection. The sorted cells went straight to TCR sequencing with no prior in vitro expansion. TCRdb's table, derived via immunoSEQ multiplex PCR, lists solely in-frame clones and lacks some. The table shows over 45,000 clones, with nearly 90% occurring only once. Sequencing input: naive CD8+ T cells sorted from blood. The receptors were gathered from a man aged 18 to 29 with hepatitis C virus infection.

The chain employs TRBV10-3 and TRBJ2-5, with a weak D call TRBD2 (7 bases). CDR1 and CDR2 (germline): ENHRY, SYGVKD. CDR3 size: 17 residues. Trimming took off 0 bases at V and 2 bases at J, with 16 bases between the two ends. The CDR3 here is CAISESRGGGPQETQYF. CDR3 bases: TGTGCCATCAGTGAGTCGAGAGGGGGGGGCCCGCAAGAGACCCAGTACTTC.

This chain connects TRBV7-9 to TRBJ1-1; D not resolved. This CDR3 has 13 residues. V was trimmed by 7 bases and J by 0 bases, leaving 9 bases between them. Germline V gives CDR1 SEHNR, CDR2 FQNEAQ (reference sequence). The CDR3 DNA is TGTGCCAGCACGAGGGCTCTGAACACTGAAGCTTTCTTT. It yields the protein CASTRALNTEAFF.

This clone was seen more than once but under ten times. V gene TRBV6-6 combines with J gene TRBJ2-3, with D maybe TRBD1 (6 bases). The V and J ends lost 5 bases and 3 bases respectively, with 15 bases between them. Germline V gives CDR1 MNHNY, CDR2 SVGAGI (reference sequence). This CDR3 region has 15 residues. Here the CDR3 reads CASSPLPRGTDTQYF. CDR3 sequence (DNA): TGTGCCAGCAGTCCCCTTCCCAGGGGAACAGATACGCAGTATTTT.

The rearrangement joins TRBV29-1 to TRBJ2-2; 7 bases are a match to TRBD1. Germline values: CDR1 SQVTM, CDR2 ANQGSEA. The CDR3 has 13 amino acids. The trim removed 6 bases at V and 3 bases at J, leaving 4 bases unmatched. The CDR3 sequence: CSVPTGDTGELFF. The CDR3 DNA is TGCAGCGTCCCTACAGGGGACACCGGGGAGCTGTTTTTT.

The gene calls are TRBV29-1 and TRBJ2-1, with a tentative D call TRBD2 (6 bases). V was pared by 4 bases and J by 5 bases, with 15 bases between. Germline-derived CDR1 and CDR2 are SQVTM and ANQGSEA. This CDR3 spans 14 amino acids. The CDR3 is CSVVLAHNNNEQFF. The CDR3 region has the DNA TGCAGCGTTGTCCTAGCGCACAACAACAATGAGCAGTTCTTC.

V gene TRBV7-6 combines with J gene TRBJ2-3; TRBD2 matches 13 bases. The V gene end was trimmed by 2 bases and the J gene end by 7 bases; junction bases not matched to a gene: 6. Looked up from germline, CDR1 is SGHVS and CDR2 is FNYEAQ. This CDR3 has 16 amino acids. CDR3 DNA sequence: TGTGCCAGCAGCTTACGGGGGACTAGCGGGATGAATACGCAGTATTTT. Translating it yields CASSLRGTSGMNTQYF.

V usage is TRBV11-2 and J usage is TRBJ2-3; possible D gene TRBD2, 6 bases. The CDR3 contains 14 residues. V shed 5 bases and J shed 2 bases, with 11 bases lying between them. CDR1 and CDR2 from the germline V gene are SGHAT and FQNNGV. The CDR3 nucleotides are TGTGCCAGCAGCCCAGGGACTTTCACAGATACGCAGTATTTT. Protein: CASSPGTFTDTQYF.

This CDR3 reads CASSPVRGGTDTQYF. The CDR3 bases are TGTGCCAGCAGCCCCGTAAGAGGCGGCACAGATACGCAGTATTTT. V gene TRBV27 combines with J gene TRBJ2-3, with no clear D. V lost 6 bases and J lost 1, with 14 bases in between. CDR1 is MNHEY and CDR2 is SMNVEV in the germline V gene (reference sequence). The CDR3 runs to 15 residues.

The chain recombines TRBV29-1 with TRBJ1-2; D ambiguous. With 0 bases removed from V and 5 bases from J, the gap between germline ends came to 10 bases. The CDR3 runs to 13 residues. Germline CDR1 SQVTM, CDR2 ANQGSEA. For the CDR3, the DNA is TGCAGCGTTGAAGATCACGTACATTATGGCTACACCTTC. The encoded protein is CSVEDHVHYGYTF.

A single count supports this clone. The chain recombines TRBV13 with TRBJ2-5; a weak D match, TRBD2 (6 bases). V was cut by 5 bases and J by 1 base, with 20 bases left in between. This CDR3 is 17 amino acids long. Germline CDR1 PRHDT, CDR2 FYEKMQ (reference sequence). In DNA, the CDR3 is TGTGCCAGCAGCCCCCTCAGTCTGGAGGGGATCCAAGAGACCCAGTACTTC. Translating it yields CASSPLSLEGIQETQYF.

The chain carries TRBV5-8 and TRBJ2-3; 10 bases align to TRBD2. The CDR3 length is 15 residues. Germline values: CDR1 SGHTS, CDR2 YDEGEE. V was pared by 3 bases and J by 8 bases, with 9 bases of the junction left unmatched. This CDR3 reads CASSSPSGGASTQYF. The CDR3, as DNA: TGTGCCAGCAGCTCGCCTAGCGGGGGTGCGAGTACGCAGTATTTT.

This clone was seen once. V is TRBV7-6 and J is TRBJ2-7; D is possibly TRBD2 (5 bases). Per the germline V gene, CDR1 is SGHVS and CDR2 is FNYEAQ. The germline V and J ends were trimmed by 0 bases and 4 bases, with 10 bases remaining between them. This CDR3 has 14 residues. CDR3 sequence: CASSLASSKYEQYF. The DNA for the CDR3 is TGTGCCAGCAGCTTAGCTTCTAGCAAATACGAGCAGTACTTC.

This chain uses TRBV27 with TRBJ1-5; 7 nucleotides line up with TRBD1. The germline V gene encodes CDR1 MNHEY and CDR2 SMNVEV (reference sequence). V lost 0 bases and J lost 3; bases outside the gene matches: 8. This CDR3 spans 17 amino acids. CDR3 nucleotides: TGTGCCAGCAGTTTATCGAAGGGGACAGAGGACAATCAGCCCCAGCATTTT. This translates into CASSLSKGTEDNQPQHF.

CDR3 amino acids: CASSKGVASGLNTGELFF. As DNA, the CDR3 is TGTGCCAGCAGCAAAGGGGTAGCTAGCGGGTTAAACACCGGGGAGCTGTTTTTT. J is TRBJ2-2 and V is TRBV21-1; the D call of TRBD2 is as the table states it, not checked on the DNA. TRBV21-1 is a documented pseudogene. This CDR3 region has 18 residues.

J is TRBJ2-2 and V is TRBV28, with 9 nucleotides matching TRBD1. CDR1 and CDR2 (germline): MDHEN, SYDVKM. The CDR3 has 15 residues. V dropped 6 bases and J dropped 2; count of bases not matched to a gene: 4. The CDR3 reads CASSGTGPNTGELFF. The CDR3, as DNA: TGTGCCAGCAGCGGGACAGGGCCTAACACCGGGGAGCTGTTTTTT. Full variable domain (outside the CDR3, taken from reference TRBV28 and TRBJ2-2): DVKVTQSSRYLVKRTGEKVFLECVQDMDHENMFWYRQDPGLGLRLIYFSYDVKMKEKGDIPEGYSVSREKKERFSLILESASTNQTSMYLCASSGTGPNTGELFFGEGSRLTVL.

V is TRBV19 and J is TRBJ2-7; 10 nucleotides align to TRBD1. Trimming cost V 1 base and J 5 bases; bases outside gene matches: 11. Germline V gives CDR1 LNHDA, CDR2 SQIVND (reference sequence). The CDR3 contains 17 residues. CDR3 protein: CASSIGDRRDRGHEQYF. The CDR3 DNA reads TGTGCCAGTAGTATAGGGGATCGCCGGGACAGGGGCCACGAGCAGTACTTC.

The chain employs TRBV6-5 and TRBJ2-2; possible D gene TRBD1, 6 bases. V was pared by 4 bases and J by 2 bases, with 8 bases between. CDR1 and CDR2 from the germline V gene are MNHEY and SVGAGI. The CDR3 extends over 14 amino acids. The chain's CDR3 is CASSSGVNTGELFF. CDR3 nucleotide sequence: TGTGCCAGCAGTTCAGGGGTTAACACCGGGGAGCTGTTTTTT.

This clone was seen a handful of times. The V and J genes are TRBV2 and TRBJ2-7; 8 nucleotides line up with TRBD2. The CDR3 is 14 residues long. Germline CDR1 is SNHLY and CDR2 is FYNNEI. The V segment lost 8 bases and the J segment 8 bases; nucleotides outside the gene matches: 14. CDR3 nucleotides: TGTGCCAGCGCACCGGGACTAGTGGATCCTCAGCAGTACTTC. Protein sequence: CASAPGLVDPQQYF.

This rearrangement joins TRBV18 to TRBJ2-1; 12 nucleotides match TRBD2. V trimming: 3 bases; J trimming: 3 bases; junction bases outside the gene matches: 6. Germline V CDR1 and CDR2: KGHSH, LQKENI. This CDR3 is 17 amino acids long. CDR3 DNA: TGTGCCAGCTCACCGCCTAGCGGGAGGGGGGGCTACAATGAGCAGTTCTTC. Translating gives CASSPPSGRGGYNEQFF.

In nucleotides, the CDR3 is TGCGCCAGCAGCCTGCTACAGGGGGGAGACACTGAAGCTTTCTTT. Translating gives CASSLLQGGDTEAFF. V gene TRBV4-1 combines with J gene TRBJ1-1; TRBD1 matches at 8 bases. The CDR3 is made up of 15 amino acids. V lost 4 bases, J lost 3 bases, and 7 bases stayed unmatched. From germline, CDR1 is MGHRA and CDR2 YSYEKL.

The rearrangement joins TRBV28 to TRBJ2-3; D might be TRBD2 (6 bases). The germline V gene has CDR1 MDHEN and CDR2 SYDVKM. Trimming removed 2 bases from V and 1 base from J, with 13 bases in between. This CDR3 comprises 16 residues. The CDR3 coding sequence is TGTGCCAGCAGTTTAGGTAGCGGAGTCCGCACAGATACGCAGTATTTT. This gives the protein CASSLGSGVRTDTQYF.

V usage is TRBV6-5 and J usage is TRBJ2-1; 10 nucleotides match TRBD2. Germline assignment: CDR1 MNHEY and CDR2 SVGAGI. J lost 10 bases, V lost 4 bases, and 4 bases had no gene match. The CDR3 sequence is 13 residues long. The CDR3 sequence: CASSWTSGTEQFF. The CDR3 DNA follows: TGTGCCAGCAGTTGGACTAGCGGTACGGAGCAGTTCTTC.

The chain has TRBV6-5 and TRBJ1-5; tentative D call: TRBD1 (6 bases). The CDR3 covers 14 residues. Trimming shortened V by 7 bases and J by 0 bases, and 10 bases separated the two germline ends. Germline loops: CDR1 MNHEY, CDR2 SVGAGI. In DNA, the CDR3 is TGTGCCAGCAAGGGGGTTGTTAGCAATCAGCCCCAGCATTTT. It translates to CASKGVVSNQPQHF.

The V gene is TRBV4-1, the J gene TRBJ1-5; no reliable D call. Trimming pared 0 bases from V and 6 bases from J, leaving 6 bases between. This CDR3 spans 13 amino acids. Germline V gene sequence: CDR1 MGHRA, CDR2 YSYEKL. The CDR3 DNA sequence: TGCGCCAGCAGCCAAGATAATTCTCAGCCCCAGCATTTT. It yields the protein CASSQDNSQPQHF.

The chain has TRBV28 and TRBJ1-5; D may be TRBD1 (6 bases). The germline CDR1 and CDR2 sequences are MDHEN and SYDVKM. CDR3 length equals 16 residues. Trimming pared 2 bases from V and 1 base from J, leaving 12 bases between. The CDR3 DNA reads TGTGCCAGCAGTTTACTAGCAGGGGCCAGCAATCAGCCCCAGCATTTT. This encodes CASSLLAGASNQPQHF.